This entry concerns a single TCR beta chain. The antigen is unknown. These data are taken from a study of cytomegalovirus exposure and HLA in healthy donors. PCR amplification relied on 60 Vbeta primers (plus 13 Jbeta primers). The repertoire was sequenced with immunoSEQ multiplex PCR; TCRdb's copy has only in-frame clones and lacks some. This sample has fewer than 150,000 clones, with 75% to 90% found just once. Deletions cut 5 bases from V and 1 base from J, with 12 bases between. The CDR3 extends over 14 amino acids. The germline CDR1 and CDR2 sequences are SGHKS and YYEKEE (reference sequence). General study points: Donor immune exposure was known only as CMV serostatus. The authors enumerated roughly 160 TCR beta chains as linked to cytomegalovirus. The majority of CMV-associated TCR beta chains were reported as apparently HLA-restricted in a later analysis. The likely explanation for a cluster of highly shared sequence variants was sequencing artifact.

This clonotype originated in a woman in her twenties or thirties in good health and CMV-seropositive. Sequenced material: PBMCs. V is TRBV5-5 and J is TRBJ1-2, with D perhaps TRBD1 (5 bases). CDR3 loop: CASSKSGNNYGYTF. The CDR3 DNA is TGTGCCAGCAGTAAATCAGGGAATAACTATGGCTACACCTTC.